Each of the 28 T cell receptor beta chains below was sequenced from the same sample in a study of cytomegalovirus exposure and HLA in healthy donors. The PCR contained 60 Vbeta and 13 Jbeta primers. Method: immunoSEQ multiplex PCR; TCRdb's copy keeps in-frame clones and lacks some. The repertoire has around 140,000 clones, around 78% of them found once; the top ten carry approximately 1.8%. Material for sequencing was PBMCs. The receptors were gathered from a female donor in good health and CMV-seropositive.

The J gene is TRBJ2-3, the V gene TRBV9; a possible D gene is TRBD2 (5 bases). The V end was cut by 0 bases, the J end by 0 bases, with 11 bases between. The CDR3 consists of 16 residues. CDR1 SGDLS and CDR2 YYNGEE come from the germline V gene. The CDR3 region has the DNA TGTGCCAGCAGCGTAGGGACTGGCCTGAGCACAGATACGCAGTATTTT. It specifies CASSVGTGLSTDTQYF. The whole variable domain, filled in from reference TRBV9 and TRBJ2-3, reads DSGVTQTPKHLITATGQRVTLRCSPRSGDLSVYWYQQSLDQGLQFLIQYYNGEERAKGNILERFSAQQFPDLHSELNLSSLELGDSALYFCASSVGTGLSTDTQYFGPGTRLTVL.

V is TRBV15 and J is TRBJ1-5; 7 nucleotides match TRBD1. The CDR3 runs 15 residues. The V gene end was trimmed by 6 bases and the J gene end by 2 bases; junction bases not matched to a gene: 7. Germline V CDR1 and CDR2: LNHNV, YYDKDF (reference sequence). The CDR3 nucleotides read TGTGCCACCAGTCGGGACAGTCAAGGCAATCAGCCCCAGCATTTT. Translating it yields CATSRDSQGNQPQHF.

For this clone: Other DNA sequences of this sample code for an identical CDR3. The CDR3 nucleotides are TGTGCCAGCAGTTCGGACAGGGGGCGGTCACCCCTCCACTTT. Protein product: CASSSDRGRSPLHF. V is TRBV27 and J is TRBJ1-6, with 11 positions matching TRBD1. J was trimmed by 10 bases and V by 4 bases; bases with no gene match: 3. The length of the CDR3 is 14 residues. In germline, CDR1 is MNHEY, CDR2 SMNVEV (reference sequence).

This clone was observed a single time. The chain links TRBV28 to TRBJ2-7; D perhaps matches TRBD2 (5 bases). The germline V gene encodes CDR1 MDHEN and CDR2 SYDVKM. V gave up 6 bases and J gave up 2 bases, with 17 bases separating them. The CDR3 length is 15 residues. The CDR3 loop is CASRPTGMNPYEQYF. The CDR3 nucleotides read TGTGCCAGCAGACCCACGGGGATGAACCCCTACGAGCAGTACTTC.

This clone turned up a few times. The V call is TRBV2, the J call TRBJ1-5, with 8 bases aligning to TRBD1. Unmatched junction bases numbered 5, after V lost 1 base and J lost 6 bases. Per the germline V gene, CDR1 is SNHLY and CDR2 is FYNNEI. The CDR3 is made up of 15 amino acids. The CDR3 coding sequence is TGTGCCAGCAGTGAAGGTAGGACAGGGAGTCAGCCCCAGCATTTT. Protein: CASSEGRTGSQPQHF. The variable domain in full, completed from reference TRBV2 and TRBJ1-5, reads EPEVTQTPSHQVTQMGQEVILRCVPISNHLYFYWYRQILGQKVEFLVSFYNNEISEKSEIFDDQFSVERPDGSNFTLKIRSTKLEDSAMYFCASSEGRTGSQPQHFGDGTRLSIL.

The gene calls are TRBV5-4 and TRBJ1-2, with TRBD1 identical over 7 bases. CDR1 and CDR2 (germline): SGHNT, YYREEE (reference sequence). The CDR3 extends over 13 amino acids. The V gene end was trimmed by 4 bases and the J gene end by 5 bases; junction bases not matched to a gene: 5. The CDR3 region has the DNA TGTGCCAGCAGCCATGGGACAGAATATGGCTACACCTTC. Its protein product is CASSHGTEYGYTF.

The rearrangement joins TRBV29-1 to TRBJ2-5, with 7 bases aligning to TRBD2. Germline trimming cut 6 bases from V and 3 bases from J; bases unmatched to any gene: 10. Germline lookup yields CDR1 SQVTM and CDR2 ANQGSEA. This CDR3 has 14 amino acids. This chain's CDR3 is CSVGPSGREETQYF. The CDR3 nucleotides read TGCAGCGTGGGACCCTCGGGGAGGGAAGAGACCCAGTACTTC. The whole variable domain, remainder taken from reference TRBV29-1 and TRBJ2-5, is SAVISQKPSRDICQRGTSLTIQCQVDSQVTMMFWYRQQPGQSLTLIATANQGSEATYESGFVIDKFPISRPNLTFSTLTVSNMSPEDSSIYLCSVGPSGREETQYFGPGTRLLVL.

The J gene is TRBJ1-1, the V gene TRBV6-6; 7 bases line up with TRBD1. Germline V gene data show CDR1 as MNHNY and CDR2 as SVGAGI (reference sequence). V lost 0 bases to trimming and J lost 8 bases; unmatched junction nucleotides: 6. The CDR3 length is 14 residues. This CDR3 reads CASSYSADRAEAFF. The CDR3 DNA follows: TGTGCCAGCAGTTACTCGGCCGACAGGGCCGAAGCTTTCTTT.

The J gene is TRBJ2-7, the V gene TRBV28; 8 nucleotides line up with TRBD1. CDR3 length equals 13 residues. Germline V gene data show CDR1 as MDHEN and CDR2 as SYDVKM. V lost 7 bases and J lost 2; bases outside the gene matches: 4. The CDR3 protein is CASIMTGAYEQYF. Written as DNA, the CDR3 is TGTGCCAGCATTATGACAGGGGCCTACGAGCAGTACTTC. Looking up the rest from reference TRBV28 and TRBJ2-7 gives the full variable domain: DVKVTQSSRYLVKRTGEKVFLECVQDMDHENMFWYRQDPGLGLRLIYFSYDVKMKEKGDIPEGYSVSREKKERFSLILESASTNQTSMYLCASIMTGAYEQYFGPGTRLTVT.

This clone has more than one count but fewer than ten. This rearrangement joins TRBV5-1 to TRBJ1-5; TRBD1 might be the D (5 bases). There are 16 residues in the CDR3. The V end lost 0 bases, the J end lost 4 bases, and 14 bases lay between the germline ends. Germline V lookup: CDR1 SGHRS, CDR2 YFSETQ. CDR3 nucleotide sequence: TGCGCCAGCAGCTTGGAAGGGGAGGGATGGAATCAGCCCCAGCATTTT. This codes for CASSLEGEGWNQPQHF.

V and J are TRBV28 and TRBJ1-4; the D gene is possibly TRBD1 (6 bases). Per germline, CDR1 MDHEN and CDR2 SYDVKM. V lost 5 bases and J 6 bases, leaving 13 bases between the germline ends. The CDR3 contains 14 residues. The CDR3 nucleotides are TGTGCCAGCAGTCTGGGGGCTTCGGATGAAAAACTGTTTTTT. It yields the protein CASSLGASDEKLFF.

V usage is TRBV19 and J usage is TRBJ1-5; 7 bases are shared with TRBD1. CDR1 and CDR2 (germline): LNHDA, SQIVND (reference sequence). The CDR3 has 13 amino acids. Trimming removed 4 bases from V and 7 bases from J; junction bases left unmatched: 4. Here the CDR3 DNA reads TGTGCCAGTAGTAAAGGAGGGGGCCAGCCCCAGCATTTT. As protein: CASSKGGGQPQHF. The whole variable domain, filled in from reference TRBV19 and TRBJ1-5, reads DGGITQSPKYLFRKEGQNVTLSCEQNLNHDAMYWYRQDPGQGLRLIYYSQIVNDFQKGDIAEGYSVSREKKESFPLTVTSAQKNPTAFYLCASSKGGGQPQHFGDGTRLSIL.

The chain combines TRBV7-2 with TRBJ2-7; 12 nucleotides match TRBD2. There are 15 residues in the CDR3. CDR1 SGHTA and CDR2 FQGNSA come from the germline V gene. The trim removed 4 bases at V and 3 bases at J, leaving 4 bases unmatched. CDR3 sequence reads: CASSSTSGSIYEQYF. CDR3 sequence (DNA): TGTGCCAGCAGCTCGACTAGCGGGAGTATCTACGAGCAGTACTTC.

The chain couples TRBV5-1 to TRBJ1-1; TRBD1 matches at 8 bases. The junction had 8 bases not matched to a gene; V was cut back by 3 bases and J by 4 bases. Germline V lookup: CDR1 SGHRS, CDR2 YFSETQ. There are 15 residues in the CDR3. The CDR3 sequence is CASSSVQGGLTEAFF. CDR3 DNA sequence: TGCGCCAGCAGCTCGGTACAGGGGGGGCTCACTGAAGCTTTCTTT.

This clone was observed a single time. Here the CDR3 DNA reads TGTGCCACCAGCAGAGATTTTCCGGAGACCCAGTACTTC. Translated: CATSRDFPETQYF. The chain recombines TRBV15 with TRBJ2-5; D gene uncertain. V lost 0 bases to trimming and J lost 5 bases, with 7 bases between them. Germline CDR1 and CDR2: LNHNV and YYDKDF (reference sequence). This CDR3 comprises 13 residues.

The rearrangement links TRBV6-6 to TRBJ1-5; D is perhaps TRBD1 (6 bases). Germline CDR1 and CDR2: MNHNY and SVGAGI (reference sequence). V lost 6 bases, J lost 2 bases, and 8 bases lay in between. The CDR3 covers 13 residues. CDR3 DNA sequence: TGTGCCAGCAGACAGGGCGGCAATCAGCCCCAGCATTTT. It encodes CASRQGGNQPQHF.

This clone was seen only once. The chain has TRBV6-5 and TRBJ2-3; a weak D match, TRBD2 (5 bases). The CDR3 contains 13 residues. The V end lost 6 bases, the J end lost 0 bases, and 7 bases lay between the germline ends. Per the germline V gene, CDR1 is MNHEY and CDR2 is SVGAGI. CDR3 sequence (DNA): TGTGCCAGCAGGGAGGCCAGCACAGATACGCAGTATTTT. Protein sequence: CASREASTDTQYF.

The genes are TRBV18 and TRBJ1-1, with a weak D call TRBD1 (6 bases). V was pared by 4 bases and J by 1 base, with 13 bases between. Germline loops: CDR1 KGHSH, CDR2 LQKENI. The CDR3 is made up of 15 amino acids. CDR3 DNA: TGTGCCAGCTCACTGGATGTGGGGGCGAACACTGAAGCTTTCTTT. Its translation is CASSLDVGANTEAFF.

The chain couples TRBV11-1 to TRBJ2-5, with 8 bases aligning to TRBD1. CDR1 and CDR2 (germline): SGHAT, FQDESV (reference sequence). Trimming took 5 bases from V and 5 from J; bases not matched to a gene: 13. The CDR3 totals 16 residues. The CDR3 loop is CASSPYPSGGVETQYF. CDR3 sequence (DNA): TGTGCCAGCAGCCCCTACCCCTCAGGGGGCGTGGAGACCCAGTACTTC.

The chain is built from TRBV4-1 and TRBJ2-1; 12 bases line up with TRBD2. The CDR3 has 15 residues. V gave up 3 bases and J gave up 7 bases; unmatched junction bases: 4. Germline V gene lookup returns CDR1 MGHRA and CDR2 YSYEKL. DNA for the CDR3: TGCGCCAGCAGCCACCTAGGGACTAGCGGGAATGAGCAGTTCTTC. This codes for CASSHLGTSGNEQFF.

The V gene is TRBV27, the J gene TRBJ1-1; no reliable D call. This CDR3 contains 17 residues. V was pared by 3 bases and J by 4 bases, with 21 bases between. Looked up from germline, CDR1 is MNHEY and CDR2 is SMNVEV (reference sequence). The CDR3 nucleotides are TGTGCCAGCAGTTTTTGGCAGACTTCTACAAGAGGCACTGAAGCTTTCTTT. Protein product: CASSFWQTSTRGTEAFF.

The rearrangement links TRBV4-2 to TRBJ2-5, with 12 bases that match TRBD2. V dropped 1 base and J dropped 5; count of bases not matched to a gene: 5. The CDR3 totals 16 residues. The V gene's germline CDR1 is LGHNA and CDR2 YNFKEQ. CDR3 sequence (DNA): TGTGCCAGCAGCCAAGTCTCTAGCGGGGGGGAGGAGACCCAGTACTTC. Its protein is CASSQVSSGGEETQYF.

The V call is TRBV6-5, the J call TRBJ2-3; D is perhaps TRBD2 (6 bases). V lost 6 bases and J lost 1, with 11 bases in between. This CDR3 has 14 residues. CDR1 and CDR2 from the germline V gene are MNHEY and SVGAGI. CDR3 protein: CASSGGWGTDTQYF. The CDR3 nucleotides are TGTGCCAGCAGCGGGGGTTGGGGCACAGATACGCAGTATTTT.

This clone was counted only a few times. The chain recombines TRBV30 with TRBJ1-2, with D possibly matching TRBD1 (6 bases). CDR3 length equals 13 residues. Trimming stripped 1 base from V and 4 bases from J, with 10 bases between. The V gene's germline CDR1 is GTSNPN and CDR2 SVGIG (reference sequence). The CDR3 loop reads CAWSEQGPYGYTF. The CDR3, as DNA: TGTGCCTGGAGTGAACAGGGCCCCTATGGCTACACCTTC.

The chain combines TRBV30 with TRBJ2-7, with 10 bases aligning to TRBD1. Germline CDR1 GTSNPN, CDR2 SVGIG (reference sequence). This CDR3 has 12 residues. Losses at the gene ends were 8 bases for V and 7 bases for J; bases not matched to a gene: 8. The chain's CDR3 is CAGGTGEREQYF. In DNA, the CDR3 is TGTGCCGGAGGGACAGGGGAGAGAGAGCAGTACTTC.

This chain uses TRBV7-3 with TRBJ1-4, with D uncertain. CDR3 length equals 14 residues. V lost 5 bases, J lost 3 bases, and 10 bases lay in between. CDR1 SGHTA and CDR2 FQGTGA come from the germline V gene. The CDR3 spells CASSPGGSNEKLFF. The CDR3 nucleotides are TGTGCCAGCAGCCCCGGAGGGTCTAATGAAAAACTGTTTTTT.

About this clone itself: The same CDR3 arises from other DNA sequences in this sample as well. The chain couples TRBV5-8 to TRBJ1-2; D perhaps matches TRBD1 (6 bases). This CDR3 spans 14 amino acids. V was cut by 0 bases and J by 1 base, with 7 bases left in between. Germline V gene sequence: CDR1 SGHTS, CDR2 YDEGEE. The CDR3 protein is CASSLDRVNYGYTF. The CDR3 DNA reads as TGTGCCAGCAGCTTGGACAGGGTTAACTATGGCTACACCTTC.

The chain has TRBV5-1 and TRBJ2-7; 16 bases are a match to TRBD2. The V gene's germline CDR1 is SGHRS and CDR2 YFSETQ. V was pared by 4 bases and J by 6 bases, with 7 bases of the junction left unmatched. The CDR3 is made up of 16 amino acids. The CDR3 DNA reads as TGCGCCAGCAGCCCGGGGGGACTAGCGGGAGGGTCCGAGCAGTACTTC. This codes for CASSPGGLAGGSEQYF.